The rows below give T cell receptor beta chains drawn from one sample of a study of CD8 T cells in ankylosing spondylitis. TCRdb processed the 5' RACE reads anew with MiXCR; each CDR3 protein has one entry. The sample lists fewer than 550,000 distinct CDR3 sequences, under 5.5% occurring once. The sample consisted of blood, either unsorted or a sorted T cell fraction (not recorded which). These TCRs come from a male donor with ankylosing spondylitis. The CDR3 runs from the conserved cysteine through the conserved F or W. Fields, in order: J gene, clone size, V gene, D gene, CDR3 protein, CDR3 DNA. The D gene is left open where the match is weak. Part of the rows lack a size; the others show once, few, many or a class for expanded clones.

TRBJ1-2	many	TRBV4-2	TRBD1	CASSATGGRDGYTF	TGTGCCAGCAGCGCTACAGGGGGCCGGGATGGCTACACCTTC
TRBJ2-5	-	TRBV19	-	CASTPGRQETQYF	TGTGCCAGTACCCCGGGACGGCAAGAGACCCAGTACTTC
TRBJ2-3	many	TRBV9	TRBD1	CASSVRTGGPDTQYF	TGTGCCAGCAGCGTCCGGACAGGGGGTCCAGATACGCAGTATTTT
TRBJ1-2	many	TRBV5-1	-	CASSAEDPGIYGYTF	TGCGCCAGCAGCGCGGAAGACCCAGGAATCTATGGCTACACCTTC
TRBJ1-4	many	TRBV4-3	TRBD1	CASSPEGASNEKLFF	TGCGCCAGCAGCCCCGAGGGGGCCTCTAATGAAAAACTGTTTTTT
TRBJ2-3	many	TRBV5-1	-	CASSLVPRGATDTQYF	TGCGCCAGCAGCTTGGTTCCACGGGGGGCCACAGATACGCAGTATTTT
TRBJ2-1	many	TRBV12-5	TRBD2	CASAGGVDSGTHNEQFF	TGTGCTAGTGCCGGGGGGGTGGATAGCGGGACGCACAATGAGCAGTTCTTC
TRBJ2-3	-	TRBV2	TRBD2	CVSGVSTDTQCF	TGTGTAAGCGGGGTTAGCACAGATACGCAGTGTTTT
TRBJ1-1	few	TRBV6-1	TRBD1	CASSGDYRGRRAFF	TGTGCCAGCAGTGGAGATTACAGGGGGCGACGGGCTTTCTTT
TRBJ1-5	-	TRBV7-9	-	CASSLIGGGKDQPQHF	TGTGCCAGCAGCTTAATCGGCGGGGGGAAGGATCAGCCCCAGCATTTT
TRBJ2-7	many	TRBV5-1	-	CASRTQRAYEQYF	TGCGCCAGCCGGACCCAAAGAGCGTACGAGCAGTACTTC
TRBJ1-3	few	TRBV5-1	-	CASSLDLLTSGNTIYF	TGCGCCAGCAGCTTGGATCTATTAACCTCTGGAAACACCATATATTTT
TRBJ2-6	many	TRBV5-5	-	CASSLDRPGANVLTF	TGTGCCAGCAGCTTGGATCGCCCTGGGGCCAACGTCCTGACTTTC
TRBJ1-6	-	TRBV27	-	CASSLWGPQGSLHF	TGTGCCAGCAGTTTATGGGGCCCTCAAGGGTCCCTCCACTTT
TRBJ2-5	-	TRBV2	-	CASSESTFPGETQYF	TGTGCCAGCAGTGAATCAACGTTTCCCGGGGAGACCCAGTACTTC
TRBJ1-4	many	TRBV20-1	TRBD1	CSALNEQGGKLFF	TGCAGTGCTCTTAACGAACAGGGGGGTAAACTGTTTTTT
TRBJ2-3	many	TRBV9	-	CASSVDKFTDTQYF	TGTGCCAGCAGCGTAGATAAGTTCACAGATACGCAGTATTTT
TRBJ2-1	many	TRBV20-1	-	CSARVARYNEQFF	TGCAGTGCTAGAGTCGCCAGGTACAATGAGCAGTTCTTC
TRBJ1-2	many	TRBV25-1	-	CASSGGPLIYGYTF	TGTGCCAGCAGTGGGGGACCGTTAATCTATGGCTACACCTTC
TRBJ2-6	-	TRBV28	TRBD1	CASSLIFVTGSGANVLTF	TGTGCCAGCAGCCTCATCTTTGTGACAGGGTCTGGGGCCAACGTCCTGACTTTC
TRBJ2-5	many	TRBV28	-	CASTVNYQETQYF	TGTGCCAGCACTGTGAATTACCAAGAGACCCAGTACTTC
TRBJ2-7	few	TRBV7-9	TRBD1	CASSLPRTGGSYEQYF	TGTGCCAGCAGCTTACCCCGGACAGGGGGATCGTACGAGCAGTACTTC
TRBJ1-2	many	TRBV5-8	-	CASSFTGAEVGGYTF	TGTGCCAGCAGCTTCACCGGGGCCGAGGTTGGTGGCTACACCTTC
TRBJ1-2	many	TRBV29-1	TRBD1	CSVSEQGRIYGYTF	TGCAGCGTCAGTGAACAGGGGCGAATCTATGGCTACACCTTC
TRBJ1-4	many	TRBV5-5	-	CASSFWINEKLFF	TGTGCCAGCAGCTTTTGGATTAATGAAAAACTGTTTTTT